A single sample gave rise to the 28 T cell receptor beta chains below, sequenced in a study of shared clonotypes between healthy human individuals. This table comes from immunoSEQ multiplex PCR, and its TCRdb copy is limited to in-frame clones, with some not included. The table shows millions of clones, with roughly 94% occurring only once. The sequenced sample was naive CD4+ T cells sorted from blood. Subset specified: CD45RA+ positively selected. Receptors originate from a man aged 18-30 years in good health.

The rearrangement joins TRBV18 to TRBJ2-2; the match to TRBD2 covers 8 bases. The germline CDR1 and CDR2 sequences are KGHSH and LQKENI. Trimming took 3 bases from V and 6 from J; bases not matched to a gene: 6. The CDR3 spans 15 residues. CDR3 protein: CASSPAGGSAGELFF. The CDR3 DNA reads TGTGCCAGCTCACCCGCGGGGGGAAGCGCCGGGGAGCTGTTTTTT.

The chain employs TRBV5-1 and TRBJ2-1; tentative D call: TRBD2 (6 bases). The CDR3 has 12 amino acids. Germline assignment: CDR1 SGHRS and CDR2 YFSETQ. V was pared by 4 bases and J by 9 bases, with 11 bases between. The CDR3 DNA sequence: TGCGCCAGCAGCGCGGGGACGACTGAGCAGTTCTTC. As protein: CASSAGTTEQFF. The whole variable domain, remainder taken from reference TRBV5-1 and TRBJ2-1, is KAGVTQTPRYLIKTRGQQVTLSCSPISGHRSVSWYQQTPGQGLQFLFEYFSETQRNKGNFPGRFSGRQFSNSRSEMNVSTLELGDSALYLCASSAGTTEQFFGPGTRLTVL.

A word on this clone: This CDR3 is also generated by other DNA sequences in the sample. The genes are TRBV7-2 and TRBJ2-7; 9 positions match TRBD1. The CDR3 is made up of 13 amino acids. With V trimmed by 4 bases and J by 2 bases, 0 bases remained unmatched. Germline CDR1 reads SGHTA; CDR2 reads FQGNSA. The CDR3 bases are TGTGCCAGCAGCTACAGGGGGCCCTACGAGCAGTACTTC. Its translation: CASSYRGPYEQYF.

The chain is built from TRBV11-2 and TRBJ2-1, with 8 bases lining up with TRBD1. The V and J ends lost 5 bases and 3 bases, in that order; junction bases with no gene match: 6. Germline V CDR1 and CDR2: SGHAT, FQNNGV. This CDR3 has 15 amino acids. The CDR3 sequence is CASSLGTGVYNEQFF. The CDR3 nucleotides read TGTGCCAGCAGCCTCGGGACAGGTGTCTACAATGAGCAGTTCTTC.

V is TRBV5-4 and J is TRBJ1-6, with a tentative D call TRBD1 (5 bases). The V gene lost 4 bases and the J gene lost 7 bases, with 18 bases spanning the gap. The germline V gene has CDR1 SGHNT and CDR2 YYREEE (reference sequence). The CDR3 is 16 amino acids. The CDR3 nucleotides are TGTGCCAGCAGCGCTAATTCTTCTGGGGGGAATTCACCCCTCCACTTT. As protein: CASSANSSGGNSPLHF. The full variable domain, its missing parts supplied by reference TRBV5-4 and TRBJ1-6, is ETGVTQSPTHLIKTRGQQVTLRCSSQSGHNTVSWYQQALGQGPQFIFQYYREEENGRGNFPPRFSGLQFPNYSSELNVNALELDDSALYLCASSANSSGGNSPLHFGNGTRLTVT.

The CDR3 sequence is CASTPGRLNTEAFF. The CDR3 nucleotides are TGTGCCAGTACCCCGGGACGGCTGAACACTGAAGCTTTCTTT. The chain recombines TRBV19 with TRBJ1-1; weak D call: TRBD1 (5 bases). V was trimmed by 7 bases and J by 0 bases, leaving 12 bases between them. Per the germline V gene, CDR1 is LNHDA and CDR2 is SQIVND (reference sequence). This CDR3 is 14 amino acids long.

The chain recombines TRBV28 with TRBJ2-7, with 11 bases identical to TRBD2. The CDR3 sequence is 16 residues long. J lost 3 bases, V lost 6 bases, and 10 bases had no gene match. The germline CDR1 and CDR2 sequences are MDHEN and SYDVKM. The CDR3 DNA follows: TGTGCCAGCAGCCGAGGGACTAGCGGTCGATACTACGAGCAGTACTTC. Residues: CASSRGTSGRYYEQYF.

V usage is TRBV10-3 and J usage is TRBJ2-7, with D unresolved. V gave up 6 bases and J gave up 5 bases, with 8 bases separating them. The CDR3 loop spans 11 amino acids. CDR1 and CDR2 (germline): ENHRY, SYGVKD. The CDR3 DNA reads as TGTGCCATCAGCGACCTCCACGAGCAGTACTTC. It codes for CAISDLHEQYF.

The chain joins TRBV9 to TRBJ2-3, with D tentatively TRBD2 (6 bases). There are 12 residues in the CDR3. Germline lookup yields CDR1 SGDLS and CDR2 YYNGEE. Trimming removed 3 bases at V and 5 bases at J, with 7 bases between. The DNA of the CDR3 is TGTGCCAGCAGCGAGGGACTAGATACGCAGTATTTT. Its protein product is CASSEGLDTQYF.

The V call is TRBV9, the J call TRBJ2-7, with D possibly TRBD1 on 6 matching bases. Germline V gene lookup returns CDR1 SGDLS and CDR2 YYNGEE. The CDR3 loop spans 14 amino acids. Trimming took off 3 bases at V and 2 bases at J, with 12 bases between the two ends. CDR3 protein: CASSASTGTYEQYF. CDR3 sequence (DNA): TGTGCCAGCAGCGCCTCGACAGGTACCTACGAGCAGTACTTC.

The chain combines TRBV10-3 with TRBJ2-5; D is uncertain. CDR1 and CDR2 (germline): ENHRY, SYGVKD. Trimming took off 0 bases at V and 0 bases at J, with 5 bases between the two ends. The CDR3 spans 14 residues. The CDR3: CAISESLHQETQYF. DNA of the CDR3: TGTGCCATCAGTGAGTCCCTGCACCAAGAGACCCAGTACTTC.

The chain carries TRBV6-6 and TRBJ1-1; 8 bases match TRBD1. The germline V gene encodes CDR1 MNHNY and CDR2 SVGAGI (reference sequence). Trimming cost V 6 bases and J 5 bases; bases outside gene matches: 11. The CDR3 has 15 residues. The CDR3 bases are TGTGCCAGCAGCCCTGGGGACAGGATGGGTACTGAAGCTTTCTTT. Translated: CASSPGDRMGTEAFF.

V is TRBV10-3 and J is TRBJ1-1, with D tentatively TRBD1 (5 bases). The length of the CDR3 is 13 residues. Trimming cost V 8 bases and J 2 bases, with 12 bases left between them. Germline CDR1 ENHRY, CDR2 SYGVKD. This chain's CDR3 is CAIGTESNTEAFF. The CDR3 DNA reads as TGTGCCATCGGGACTGAATCCAACACTGAAGCTTTCTTT.

This clone has just one count. In the same sample, other DNA sequences code for this CDR3. The V call is TRBV7-2, the J call TRBJ2-7; no firm D call. Between the trimmed V and J ends, which lost 1 base and 4 bases, there was a span of 8 bases. The CDR3 is made up of 13 amino acids. Germline lookup yields CDR1 SGHTA and CDR2 FQGNSA. The CDR3 nucleotides are TGTGCCAGCAGCTTAGGGGTCAGGTACGAGCAGTACTTC. Translated, it gives CASSLGVRYEQYF.

The rearrangement links TRBV7-9 to TRBJ2-3; 7 bases are shared with TRBD1. Germline values: CDR1 SEHNR, CDR2 FQNEAQ (reference sequence). Trimming took 5 bases from V and 2 from J; bases not matched to a gene: 7. The CDR3 loop spans 15 amino acids. The CDR3 loop reads CASSEHGTVTDTQYF. For the CDR3, the DNA is TGTGCCAGCAGCGAACACGGGACAGTCACAGATACGCAGTATTTT. Together with reference TRBV7-9 and TRBJ2-3, the CDR3 gives the full variable domain: DTGVSQNPRHKITKRGQNVTFRCDPISEHNRLYWYRQTLGQGPEFLTYFQNEAQLEKSRLLSDRFSAERPKGSFSTLEIQRTEQGDSAMYLCASSEHGTVTDTQYFGPGTRLTVL.

This rearrangement joins TRBV6-5 to TRBJ1-2; TRBD1 matches 10 bases. The CDR3 sequence is 15 residues long. The V gene end was trimmed by 6 bases and the J gene end by 5 bases; junction bases not matched to a gene: 9. The germline V gene encodes CDR1 MNHEY and CDR2 SVGAGI. For the CDR3, the DNA is TGTGCCAGCAGCCAAGAGACAGGGGGCGCTTATGGCTACACCTTC. Translating gives CASSQETGGAYGYTF.

This chain links TRBV5-6 with TRBJ1-3; D call uncertain. In germline, CDR1 is SGHDT, CDR2 YYEEEE. The CDR3 totals 12 residues. With 0 bases removed from V and 4 bases from J, the gap between germline ends came to 2 bases. The CDR3 nucleotides read TGTGCCAGCAGCTTGGTGGGAAACACCATATATTTT. Encoded protein: CASSLVGNTIYF.

The rearrangement links TRBV27 to TRBJ2-5; D is possibly TRBD2 (5 bases). With 3 bases removed from V and 3 bases from J, the gap between germline ends came to 14 bases. This CDR3 has 15 residues. CDR1 and CDR2 from the germline V gene are MNHEY and SMNVEV (reference sequence). Written as DNA, the CDR3 is TGTGCCAGCAGTTTCCCCGGGATAATTAAAGAGACCCAGTACTTC. As protein: CASSFPGIIKETQYF.

J is TRBJ1-2 and V is TRBV27, with TRBD1 matching over 7 bases. V was clipped by 0 bases and J by 1 base; unmatched bases: 5. The CDR3 covers 16 residues. From germline, CDR1 is MNHEY and CDR2 SMNVEV (reference sequence). CDR3 nucleotide sequence: TGTGCCAGCAGTTTATCTCAGGGGGTTAGTAACTATGGCTACACCTTC. This translates into CASSLSQGVSNYGYTF.

The J gene is TRBJ2-2, the V gene TRBV7-8; TRBD2 aligns across 8 bases. CDR3 size: 15 residues. Germline CDR1 SGHVS, CDR2 FQNEAQ. V gave up 5 bases and J gave up 6 bases; unmatched junction bases: 8. The CDR3 nucleotides are TGTGCCAGCAGCATTAGCGGGATTGGAGCCGGGGAGCTGTTTTTT. This gives the protein CASSISGIGAGELFF.

This sequence joins TRBV7-9 and TRBJ1-6; no clear D gene. The CDR3 is 16 residues long. Germline assignment: CDR1 SEHNR and CDR2 FQNEAQ (reference sequence). V was cut by 4 bases and J by 0 bases, with 10 bases left in between. The CDR3 here is CASSYDMSSYNSPLHF. Here the CDR3 DNA reads TGTGCCAGCAGCTATGATATGAGCTCCTATAATTCACCCCTCCACTTT.

This clone has a single count. This chain connects TRBV4-1 to TRBJ2-1, with D perhaps matching TRBD1 or TRBD2 (5 bases each). Germline V gene data show CDR1 as MGHRA and CDR2 as YSYEKL. The CDR3 length is 16 residues. V was clipped by 4 bases and J by 7 bases, with 20 bases between them. The CDR3 reads CASSLKRGVGWNEQFF. CDR3 bases: TGCGCCAGCAGCCTCAAACGAGGGGTCGGCTGGAATGAGCAGTTCTTC.

Comments on this clone: Different DNA sequences within this sample yield the same CDR3. This chain joins TRBV5-4 and TRBJ2-5, with D perhaps matching TRBD2 (6 bases). The CDR3 spans 13 residues. Germline V gene sequence: CDR1 SGHNT, CDR2 YYREEE (reference sequence). V lost 2 bases to trimming and J lost 5 bases, with 10 bases between them. CDR3 sequence reads: CASSLAGRETQYF. The CDR3 DNA is TGTGCCAGCAGCTTAGCGGGTCGGGAGACCCAGTACTTC.

The gene calls are TRBV5-1 and TRBJ1-6; D is ambiguous. V was trimmed by 3 bases and J by 7 bases, leaving 17 bases between them. This CDR3 region has 16 residues. CDR1 SGHRS and CDR2 YFSETQ come from the germline V gene. CDR3 sequence reads: CASSSSTHVANSPLHF. CDR3 nucleotides: TGCGCCAGCAGCTCCTCCACCCATGTCGCGAATTCACCCCTCCACTTT. Full variable domain (rest looked up from reference TRBV5-1 and TRBJ1-6): KAGVTQTPRYLIKTRGQQVTLSCSPISGHRSVSWYQQTPGQGLQFLFEYFSETQRNKGNFPGRFSGRQFSNSRSEMNVSTLELGDSALYLCASSSSTHVANSPLHFGNGTRLTVT.

The chain is built from TRBV5-8 and TRBJ1-2; D is undetermined. The V gene lost 3 bases and the J gene lost 8 bases, with 14 bases spanning the gap. The CDR3 covers 13 residues. Germline CDR1 SGHTS, CDR2 YDEGEE. CDR3 sequence (DNA): TGTGCCAGCAGCTCGGGAGTCTCGATAGGCTACACCTTC. It translates to CASSSGVSIGYTF.

V gene TRBV20-1 combines with J gene TRBJ1-4; D is ambiguous. Trimming left V 6 bases short and J 5 bases short, with 7 bases between. Germline V gives CDR1 DFQATT, CDR2 SNEGSKA (reference sequence). The CDR3 is 11 amino acids. The CDR3 sequence: CSAISNEKLFF. CDR3 bases: TGCAGTGCGATATCGAATGAAAAACTGTTTTTT.

A remark on this clone: The junction departs from germline at one end; a sequencing error may be responsible. The J gene is TRBJ1-2, the V gene TRBV25-1, with D tentatively TRBD1 (6 bases). Germline V CDR1 and CDR2: MGHDK, SYGVNS. The CDR3 spans 16 residues. Here the CDR3 DNA reads TGTGCCAGCAGTGAGCCCGGACAGCTAGCTAACTATAGCTACACCTTC. Translation gives CASSEPGQLANYSYTF.

The V gene is TRBV19, the J gene TRBJ1-1; D possibly corresponds to TRBD1 (5 bases). This CDR3 has 15 residues. Trimming shortened V by 5 bases and J by 1 base, and 14 bases separated the two germline ends. In germline, CDR1 is LNHDA, CDR2 SQIVND (reference sequence). CDR3 protein: CASSPGGARNTEAFF. In DNA, the CDR3 is TGTGCCAGTAGTCCCGGTGGGGCAAGGAACACTGAAGCTTTCTTT.